Included here is one T cell receptor beta chain sequence, with context. Its antigen is undetermined. Time point: patch test 2, 6 weeks after DPC sensitization. Treatment defined: therapeutic diphenylcyclopropenone sensitization with weekly scalp DPC. Authors' analysis steps: Samples had a median of around 88,000 TCRs, ranging roughly 23,224 to 750,000. TCRdb re-called the RACE reads through MiXCR, storing one row per CDR3 protein. In this record, the V and J calls reflect TCRdb's handling and not the investigators' own analysis. Among tens of thousands of distinct CDR3 sequences, around 10% were seen once, and the ten largest hold more than 2%. This entry belongs to a study of human T cells and chemical hapten exposure. Study conclusions and caveats: Significantly more large CDR3 similarity clusters were formed by expanded TCRs than by controls.

Material: whole blood, obtained in connection with sensitization to the hapten diphenylcyclopropenone (DPC). The sequence came from a man aged 40-55 years with alopecia areata. Some clones in this sample may be carry-over from other donors' samples.

DNA of the CDR3: TGTGCCAGCAGCTCATTCGGGGCGGCCACTGAAGCTTTCTTT. Residues: CASSSFGAATEAFF. The V and J genes are TRBV5-5 and TRBJ1-1; possible D gene TRBD1, 5 bases. Germline V CDR1 and CDR2: SGHKS, YYEKEE (reference sequence). Trimming removed 3 bases from V and 4 bases from J, with 13 bases in between. The CDR3 runs to 14 residues.